Detailed here is one TCR beta chain. These data originate in a study of technical replicates of blood from several donors. Generated by immunoSEQ multiplex PCR, the TCRdb table keeps only in-frame clones and is missing some. The repertoire has 80,000 to 95,000 clones, 90% to 96% of them found once; the top ten carry 0.36%. The clonotype was recovered from a human donor in good health. Sequenced input: T cells isolated from PBMCs.

This chain's CDR3 is CASSSDTAGTGELFF. CDR3 in DNA: TGTGCCAGCAGCTCAGATACAGCTGGCACCGGGGAGCTGTTTTTT. The chain recombines TRBV7-3 with TRBJ2-2; D is uncertain. The length of the CDR3 is 15 residues. The V gene lost 4 bases and the J gene lost 4 bases, with 13 bases spanning the gap. Germline CDR1 is SGHTA and CDR2 is FQGTGA.